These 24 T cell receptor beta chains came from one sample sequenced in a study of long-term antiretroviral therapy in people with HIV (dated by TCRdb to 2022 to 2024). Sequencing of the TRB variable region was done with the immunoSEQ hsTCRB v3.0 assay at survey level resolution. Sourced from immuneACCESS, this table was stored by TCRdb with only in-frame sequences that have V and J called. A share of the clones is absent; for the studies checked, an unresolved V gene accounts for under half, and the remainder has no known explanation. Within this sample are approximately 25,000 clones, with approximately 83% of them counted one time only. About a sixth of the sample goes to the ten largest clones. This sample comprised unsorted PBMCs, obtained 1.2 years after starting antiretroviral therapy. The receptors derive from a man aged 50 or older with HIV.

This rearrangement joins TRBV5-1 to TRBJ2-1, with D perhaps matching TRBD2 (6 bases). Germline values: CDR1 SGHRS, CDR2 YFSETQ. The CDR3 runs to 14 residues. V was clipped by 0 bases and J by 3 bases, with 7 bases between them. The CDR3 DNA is TGCGCCAGCAGCTTGGGCGGGATCTACAATGAGCAGTTCTTC. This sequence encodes CASSLGGIYNEQFF.

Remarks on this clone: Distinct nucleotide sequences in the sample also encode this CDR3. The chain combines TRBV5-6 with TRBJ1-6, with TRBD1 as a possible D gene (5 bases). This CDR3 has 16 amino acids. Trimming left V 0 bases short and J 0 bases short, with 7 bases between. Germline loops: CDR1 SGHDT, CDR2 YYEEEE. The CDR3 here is CASSLERGSYNSPLHF. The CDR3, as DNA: TGTGCCAGCAGCTTGGAAAGGGGCTCCTATAATTCACCCCTCCACTTT.

CDR3 sequence (DNA): TGCGCCAGCAGCCAAGACGGGGGGGTCGGGGAAAAACTGTTTTTT. Protein: CASSQDGGVGEKLFF. The chain carries TRBV4-3 and TRBJ1-4; D possibly corresponds to TRBD1 (5 bases). V dropped 0 bases and J dropped 8 bases, with 13 bases sitting between them. The CDR3 covers 15 residues. Per germline, CDR1 LGHNA and CDR2 YSLEER.

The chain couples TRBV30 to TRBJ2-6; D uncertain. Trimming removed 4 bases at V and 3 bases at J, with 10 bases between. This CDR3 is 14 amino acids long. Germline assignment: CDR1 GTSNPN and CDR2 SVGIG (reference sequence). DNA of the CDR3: TGTGCCTGGATAAAGGTTGGTGGGGCCAACGTCCTGACTTTC. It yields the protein CAWIKVGGANVLTF.

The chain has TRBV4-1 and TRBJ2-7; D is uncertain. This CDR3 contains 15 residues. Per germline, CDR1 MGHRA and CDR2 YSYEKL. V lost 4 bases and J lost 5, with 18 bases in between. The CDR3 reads CASSPYHRVTDEQYF. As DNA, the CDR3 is TGCGCCAGCAGCCCGTACCATAGGGTAACGGACGAGCAGTACTTC.

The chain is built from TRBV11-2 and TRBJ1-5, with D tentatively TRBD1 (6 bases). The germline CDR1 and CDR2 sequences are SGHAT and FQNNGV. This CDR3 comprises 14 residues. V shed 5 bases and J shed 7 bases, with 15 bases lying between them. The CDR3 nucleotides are TGTGCCAGCAGCCTGACAGGTCGGTCGCAGCCCCAGCATTTT. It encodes CASSLTGRSQPQHF. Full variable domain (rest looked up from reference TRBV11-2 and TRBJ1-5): EAGVAQSPRYKIIEKRQSVAFWCNPISGHATLYWYQQILGQGPKLLIQFQNNGVVDDSQLPKDRFSAERLKGVDSTLKIQPAKLEDSAVYLCASSLTGRSQPQHFGDGTRLSIL.

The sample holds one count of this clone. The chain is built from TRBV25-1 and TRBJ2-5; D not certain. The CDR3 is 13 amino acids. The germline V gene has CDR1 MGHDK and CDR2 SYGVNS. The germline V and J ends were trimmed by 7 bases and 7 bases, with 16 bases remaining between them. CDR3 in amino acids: CASTEFPTGTQYF. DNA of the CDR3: TGTGCCAGCACCGAATTCCCGACGGGGACCCAGTACTTC.

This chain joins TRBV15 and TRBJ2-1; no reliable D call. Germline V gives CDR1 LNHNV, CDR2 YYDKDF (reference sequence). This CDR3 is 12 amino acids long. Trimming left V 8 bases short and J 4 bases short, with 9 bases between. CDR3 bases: TGTGCCACCCAAGAAGGGTACAATGAGCAGTTCTTC. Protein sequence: CATQEGYNEQFF.

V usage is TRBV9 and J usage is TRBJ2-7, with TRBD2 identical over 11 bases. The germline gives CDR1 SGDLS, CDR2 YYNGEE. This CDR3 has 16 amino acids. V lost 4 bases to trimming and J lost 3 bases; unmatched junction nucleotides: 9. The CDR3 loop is CASSPTTLAGGYEQYF. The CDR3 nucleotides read TGTGCCAGCAGCCCCACGACTCTAGCGGGGGGCTACGAGCAGTACTTC. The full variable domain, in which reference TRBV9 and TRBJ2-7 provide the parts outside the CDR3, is DSGVTQTPKHLITATGQRVTLRCSPRSGDLSVYWYQQSLDQGLQFLIQYYNGEERAKGNILERFSAQQFPDLHSELNLSSLELGDSALYFCASSPTTLAGGYEQYFGPGTRLTVT.

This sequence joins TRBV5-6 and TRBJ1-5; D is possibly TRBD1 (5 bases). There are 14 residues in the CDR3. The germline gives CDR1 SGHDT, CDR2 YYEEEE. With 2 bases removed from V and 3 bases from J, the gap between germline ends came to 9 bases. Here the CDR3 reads CASSFSGYNQPQHF. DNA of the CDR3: TGTGCCAGCAGCTTCTCAGGGTACAATCAGCCCCAGCATTTT.

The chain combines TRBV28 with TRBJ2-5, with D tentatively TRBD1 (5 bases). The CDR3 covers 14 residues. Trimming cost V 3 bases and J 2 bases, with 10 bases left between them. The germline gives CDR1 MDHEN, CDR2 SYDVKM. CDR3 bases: TGTGCCAGCAGTTTGACAGTAACGCAAGAGACCCAGTACTTC. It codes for CASSLTVTQETQYF.

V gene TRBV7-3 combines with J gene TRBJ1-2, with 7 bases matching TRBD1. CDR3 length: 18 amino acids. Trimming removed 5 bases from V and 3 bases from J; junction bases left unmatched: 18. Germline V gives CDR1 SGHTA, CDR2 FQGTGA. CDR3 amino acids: CASSQMGRGRRRYYGYTF. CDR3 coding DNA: TGTGCCAGCAGCCAAATGGGGAGGGGGCGAAGACGGTACTATGGCTACACCTTC.

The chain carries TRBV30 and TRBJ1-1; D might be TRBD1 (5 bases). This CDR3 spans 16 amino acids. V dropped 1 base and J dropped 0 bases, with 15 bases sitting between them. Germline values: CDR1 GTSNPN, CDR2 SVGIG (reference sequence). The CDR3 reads CAWSATGGLVNTEAFF. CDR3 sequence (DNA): TGTGCCTGGAGTGCTACAGGAGGGCTCGTGAACACTGAAGCTTTCTTT.

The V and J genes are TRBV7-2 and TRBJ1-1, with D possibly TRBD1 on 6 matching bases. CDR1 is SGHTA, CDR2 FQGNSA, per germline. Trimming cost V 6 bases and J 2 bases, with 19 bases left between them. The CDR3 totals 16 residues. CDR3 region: CASSGRWGGRNTEAFF. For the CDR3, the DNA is TGTGCCAGCAGTGGGCGCTGGGGGGGGCGAAACACTGAAGCTTTCTTT.

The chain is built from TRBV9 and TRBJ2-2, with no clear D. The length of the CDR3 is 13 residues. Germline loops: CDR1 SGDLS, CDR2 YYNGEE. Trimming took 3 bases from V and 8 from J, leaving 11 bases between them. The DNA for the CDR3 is TGTGCCAGCAGCGACGTGACCTGGGGGGAGCTGTTTTTT. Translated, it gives CASSDVTWGELFF.

The CDR3 sequence: CASSPGFATNEKLFF. The CDR3 DNA reads TGTGCCAGCTCACCAGGGTTTGCAACTAATGAAAAACTGTTTTTT. V usage is TRBV18 and J usage is TRBJ1-4; D gene ambiguous. Germline CDR1 and CDR2: KGHSH and LQKENI. CDR3 length equals 15 residues. The V end lost 2 bases, the J end lost 0 bases, and 7 bases lay between the germline ends.

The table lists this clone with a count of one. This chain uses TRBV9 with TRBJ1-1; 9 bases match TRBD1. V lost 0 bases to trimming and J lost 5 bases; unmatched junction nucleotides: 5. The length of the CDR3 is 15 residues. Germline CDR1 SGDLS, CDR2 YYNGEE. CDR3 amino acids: CASSVEGTGRTEAFF. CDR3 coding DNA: TGTGCCAGCAGCGTAGAGGGGACAGGGCGGACTGAAGCTTTCTTT.

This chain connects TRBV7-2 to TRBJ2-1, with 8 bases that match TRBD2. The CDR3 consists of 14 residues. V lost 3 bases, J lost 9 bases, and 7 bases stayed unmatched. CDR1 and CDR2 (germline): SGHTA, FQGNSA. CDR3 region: CASSFTGGASEQFF. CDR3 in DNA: TGTGCCAGCAGCTTCACCGGGGGGGCCAGTGAGCAGTTCTTC.

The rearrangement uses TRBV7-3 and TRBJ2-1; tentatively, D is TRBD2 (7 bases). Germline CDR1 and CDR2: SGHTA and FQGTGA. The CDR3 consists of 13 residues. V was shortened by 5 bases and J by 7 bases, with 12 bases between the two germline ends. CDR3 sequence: CASSGGAANEQFF. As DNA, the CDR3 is TGTGCCAGCAGCGGGGGGGCCGCGAATGAGCAGTTCTTC. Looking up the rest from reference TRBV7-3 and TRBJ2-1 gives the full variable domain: GAGVSQTPSNKVTEKGKYVELRCDPISGHTALYWYRQSLGQGPEFLIYFQGTGAADDSGLPNDRFFAVRPEGSVSTLKIQRTERGDSAVYLCASSGGAANEQFFGPGTRLTVL.

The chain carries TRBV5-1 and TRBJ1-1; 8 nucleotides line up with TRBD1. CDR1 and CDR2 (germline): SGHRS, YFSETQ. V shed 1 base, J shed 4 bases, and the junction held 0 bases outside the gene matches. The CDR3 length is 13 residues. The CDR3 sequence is CASSLQGATEAFF. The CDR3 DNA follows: TGCGCCAGCAGCTTGCAGGGGGCCACTGAAGCTTTCTTT.

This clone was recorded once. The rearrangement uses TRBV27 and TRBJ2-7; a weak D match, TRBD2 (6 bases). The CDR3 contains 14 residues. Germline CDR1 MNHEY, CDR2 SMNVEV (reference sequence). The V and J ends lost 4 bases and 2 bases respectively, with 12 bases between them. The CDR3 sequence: CASSSGLETYEQYF. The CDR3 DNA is TGTGCCAGCAGTTCGGGACTGGAAACCTACGAGCAGTACTTC.

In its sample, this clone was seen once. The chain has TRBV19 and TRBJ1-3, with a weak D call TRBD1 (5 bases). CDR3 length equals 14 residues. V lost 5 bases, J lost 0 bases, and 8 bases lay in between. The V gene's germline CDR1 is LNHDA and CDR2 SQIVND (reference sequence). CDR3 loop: CASSRDGSGNTIYF. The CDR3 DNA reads TGTGCCAGTAGTCGGGACGGCTCTGGAAACACCATATATTTT.

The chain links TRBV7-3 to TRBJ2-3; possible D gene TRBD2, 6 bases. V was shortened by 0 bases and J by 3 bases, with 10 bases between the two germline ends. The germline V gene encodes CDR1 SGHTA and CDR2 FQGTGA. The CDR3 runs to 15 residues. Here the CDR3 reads CASSLTGGYTDTQYF. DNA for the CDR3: TGTGCCAGCAGCTTAACAGGAGGGTATACAGATACGCAGTATTTT.

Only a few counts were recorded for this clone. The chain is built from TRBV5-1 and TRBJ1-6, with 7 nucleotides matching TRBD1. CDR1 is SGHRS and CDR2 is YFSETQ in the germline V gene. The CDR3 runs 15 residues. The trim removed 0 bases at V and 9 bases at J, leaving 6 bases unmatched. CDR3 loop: CASSLVDRVSSPLHF. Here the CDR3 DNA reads TGCGCCAGCAGCTTGGTAGACAGGGTCAGTTCACCCCTCCACTTT.